This paragraph reports one TCR beta chain. What it recognizes is unknown. The data derive from a study of blood T cells in healthy people across ages. PCR was performed a second time for about 7 to 11 cycles using a sample-barcoded 5' primer and a J-beta primer mix. TCRdb re-called the 5' RACE reads with MiXCR, one entry per CDR3 protein. The data contain hundreds of thousands of distinct CDR3 sequences, roughly three fifths of them singletons. The study's findings and limits: The recorded TCR beta diversity per million T cells decreased in a roughly linear manner with age.

The CDR3 totals 14 residues. Trimming left V 2 bases short and J 6 bases short, with 14 bases between. CDR1 is SGHRS, CDR2 YFSETQ, per germline. Sequencing was carried out using blood. This TCR derives from a man in his 60s in good health. The chain has TRBV5-1 and TRBJ1-1; possible D gene TRBD1, 6 bases. The CDR3 here is CASSLGVAGAEAFF. As DNA, the CDR3 is TGCGCCAGCAGCTTAGGGGTGGCAGGGGCTGAAGCTTTCTTT.